This T cell receptor beta chain was identified in a study of glioma-infiltrating T cells (dated by TCRdb to 2016 to 2017). Regarding the complete study: Sequencing of TCR alpha- and beta-chain repertoires was performed on glioma tissue, on non-neoplastic brain tissue, and on matched peripheral blood mononuclear cells. To measure how far tissue and blood T-cell populations diverged, each tissue-infiltrating repertoire was compared against the peripheral blood repertoire of the same patient. The paired cohort comprised three low-grade glioma patients, about eight primary glioblastoma patients and three non-glioma patients contributing non-neoplastic brain tissue. On the study overall, not on this receptor specifically: Group comparisons rested on small numbers: three non-neoplastic, three low-grade glioma and eight glioblastoma patients. VJ-independent divergence between tissue and blood was lower than expected in non-neoplastic patients but higher than expected in all gliomas, particularly low-grade gliomas. Very few CDR3 sequences were found to be shared between tissue and blood, and this scarcity was attributed to high CDR3 diversity and limited sampling.

TCR alpha and beta CDR3 regions were amplified with the iRepertoire nested amplicon-rescue multiplex PCR (arm-PCR) platform from RNA. One-step reverse transcription and amplification used about 95-400 ng of tissue mRNA or PBMC total RNA as input. Following bead purification, Illumina adapters were added through a secondary multiplex PCR, and the libraries were then gel-purified between 200 and 400 bp. Libraries carried internal 6-nucleotide barcodes used for demultiplexing. Libraries were sequenced on an Illumina MiSeq with 2x220 or 2x250 nucleotide paired-end reads. In the source study's methods: Paired reads were merged using FLASH 1.2.11 and aligned with BWA-MEM to the GRCh37 human genome, and TRA and TRB reads were then extracted. An IMGT-derived reference of cassette sequences and CDR3 motifs, with pseudogenes included, was used for V and J assignment. Reads were translated in three frames, and productive CDR3s were defined by a C…FGXG motif without stop codons. Unique combinations of V-J cassette pair and CDR3 amino acid sequence were defined as clonotypes. Reads were filtered by Hamming distance, with the threshold set by the sequence error rate of each sample in mapped regions. The raw public data were reprocessed by TCRdb itself: fastp quality trimming at Q25, MiXCR clonotype calling, in-frame beta chains only. Every entry covers one CDR3 protein and lists the most common genes and DNA from its rows. TCRdb's processing, not the authors', yielded these V and J calls. The sample contains approximately 130,000 distinct CDR3 sequences, 24% of them found a single time. The ten largest account for around a quarter of the sample.

Inclusive of the bounding cysteine and phenylalanine, the CDR3 is 15 residues long. Of the read, only the CDR3 DNA is kept; its 45 bases are in frame from base 1. The germline V gene sets CDR1 to MNHNS and CDR2 to SASEGT. The trim is 5 bases for V and 4 bases for J, with a gap of 16 bases between the germline ends. This clonotype was counted many times. This clone's antigen is unknown. Per-nucleotide qualities are absent, and no much larger clonotype sits a single base away. This chain is built from TRBV6-1 and TRBJ2-3; D gene: possibly TRBD2, on 7 matching bases. The sequence was collected from a human donor with low-grade glioma or glioblastoma, undergoing nonglioma brain surgery, or in good health (not recorded which). Sequenced: glioma tissue, nonneoplastic brain tissue, or PBMCs (not recorded which). The CDR3 protein is CASSPSAGAADTQYF. The DNA sequence is TGTGCCAGCAGTCCGTCCGCGGGGGCGGCAGATACGCAGTATTTT.